The 29 T cell receptor beta chains in this list originate from one sample, sequenced in a study of T cell responses to AZD1222 COVID-19 vaccine. Profiling relied on immunoSEQ multiplex PCR, and the TCRdb table lists in-frame clones only, not all of them. The sample contains more than 90,000 clones, around 87% of which appear only once. Specimen: peripheral blood, collected 28 days after the second AZD1222 dose. All receptors derive from an adult who received the AZD1222 COVID-19 vaccine.

This clone was seen just once. The J gene is TRBJ2-6, the V gene TRBV19; perhaps TRBD1 as D (6 bases). This CDR3 has 18 amino acids. The germline V and J ends were trimmed by 6 bases and 0 bases, with 18 bases remaining between them. The germline V gene has CDR1 LNHDA and CDR2 SQIVND (reference sequence). This CDR3 is CASSPQTGMGSGANVLTF. CDR3 DNA: TGTGCCAGTAGCCCTCAAACAGGGATGGGCTCTGGGGCCAACGTCCTGACTTTC.

The chain joins TRBV24-1 to TRBJ2-5; no clear D. The length of the CDR3 is 12 residues. V lost 5 bases and J lost 4, with 7 bases in between. CDR1 and CDR2 (germline): KGHDR, SFDVKD. The CDR3 here is CATSAGVETQYF. DNA of the CDR3: TGTGCCACCAGTGCTGGGGTAGAGACCCAGTACTTC.

V gene TRBV4-1 combines with J gene TRBJ1-5; D is undetermined. V shed 1 base and J shed 4 bases, with 11 bases lying between them. The CDR3 spans 15 residues. Germline CDR1 and CDR2: MGHRA and YSYEKL. CDR3 loop: CASSQVMTENQPQHF. The CDR3 DNA follows: TGCGCCAGCAGCCAAGTTATGACGGAAAATCAGCCCCAGCATTTT.

In nucleotides, the CDR3 is TGCAGCGTTGTTCCGGGGACTAGCGGGGGGTGGAATGAGCAGTTCTTC. Protein: CSVVPGTSGGWNEQFF. J is TRBJ2-1 and V is TRBV29-1; the match to TRBD2 covers 15 bases. CDR1 is SQVTM and CDR2 is ANQGSEA in the germline V gene. The CDR3 contains 16 residues. The V and J ends lost 4 bases and 7 bases, in that order; junction bases with no gene match: 8.

The J gene is TRBJ2-7, the V gene TRBV29-1; no clear D gene. From germline, CDR1 is SQVTM and CDR2 ANQGSEA. There are 12 residues in the CDR3. V was cut by 7 bases and J by 1 base, with 11 bases left in between. CDR3: CSAGMPSYEQYF. The CDR3 DNA reads as TGCAGCGCGGGTATGCCTTCCTACGAGCAGTACTTC.

This clone occurred a few times. This sequence joins TRBV7-6 and TRBJ2-1; 7 bases are shared with TRBD2. J was trimmed by 7 bases and V by 4 bases; bases with no gene match: 16. The germline gives CDR1 SGHVS, CDR2 FNYEAQ. This CDR3 region has 17 residues. The CDR3 region has the DNA TGTGCCAGCAGCTCCTCTGGTTCAGGGAGGGCCGGGAATGAGCAGTTCTTC. This gives the protein CASSSSGSGRAGNEQFF.

This clone has only a few counts. The genes are TRBV9 and TRBJ1-1, with D tentatively TRBD1 (6 bases). Germline loops: CDR1 SGDLS, CDR2 YYNGEE. The CDR3 consists of 14 residues. The V end was cut by 3 bases, the J end by 4 bases, with 13 bases between. CDR3 sequence: CASSARQGRTEAFF. In nucleotides, the CDR3 is TGTGCCAGCAGCGCTAGGCAGGGGCGCACTGAAGCTTTCTTT.

V and J are TRBV5-8 and TRBJ2-1; D remains ambiguous. Germline CDR1 and CDR2: SGHTS and YDEGEE. The CDR3 loop spans 16 amino acids. Trimming took off 3 bases at V and 0 bases at J, with 13 bases between the two ends. Here the CDR3 reads CASSSRVKVSYNEQFF. In DNA, the CDR3 is TGTGCCAGCAGCTCCCGAGTCAAGGTCTCCTACAATGAGCAGTTCTTC.

This chain uses TRBV6-5 with TRBJ2-7, with 7 nucleotides matching TRBD2. Looked up from germline, CDR1 is MNHEY and CDR2 is SVGAGI. Trimming cost V 5 bases and J 0 bases; bases outside gene matches: 7. The CDR3 totals 15 residues. The CDR3 protein is CASSRTGTNSYEQYF. CDR3 nucleotide sequence: TGTGCCAGCAGTCGTACCGGGACTAACTCCTACGAGCAGTACTTC.

This clone came up a few times. The CDR3 coding sequence is TGTGCCTGGTTCCGGGACAGAGCCATGAACACTGAAGCTTTCTTT. Its protein product is CAWFRDRAMNTEAFF. V gene TRBV30 combines with J gene TRBJ1-1, with TRBD1 matching over 7 bases. The CDR3 is 15 residues long. V shed 5 bases, J shed 0 bases, and the junction held 9 bases outside the gene matches. Germline loops: CDR1 GTSNPN, CDR2 SVGIG (reference sequence).

This chain links TRBV21-1 with TRBJ1-1; TRBD1 is taken as the D call from the table, unchecked against the DNA. TRBV21-1 is recorded as a pseudogene. The CDR3 extends over 15 amino acids. CDR3 sequence: CASSKFEGAYTEAFF. For the CDR3, the DNA is TGTGCCAGCAGCAAATTTGAGGGGGCATACACTGAAGCTTTCTTT.

The genes are TRBV5-1 and TRBJ1-1; 7 bases agree with TRBD1. V gave up 3 bases and J gave up 10 bases; unmatched junction bases: 9. CDR1 is SGHRS and CDR2 is YFSETQ in the germline V gene. CDR3 length: 13 amino acids. This chain's CDR3 is CASSSTGDAGAFF. CDR3 bases: TGCGCCAGCAGCTCCACAGGGGACGCCGGAGCTTTCTTT.

V gene TRBV27 combines with J gene TRBJ2-7; D might be TRBD1 (5 bases). Germline V gives CDR1 MNHEY, CDR2 SMNVEV (reference sequence). The CDR3 totals 13 residues. V lost 6 bases and J lost 4, with 13 bases in between. The CDR3 bases are TGTGCCAGCAGCCCCTCCCCAGGGTACGAGCAGTACTTC. It encodes CASSPSPGYEQYF.

This clone was seen only once. V and J are TRBV18 and TRBJ1-1, with TRBD1 as a possible D gene (6 bases). V was cut by 2 bases and J by 8 bases, with 15 bases left in between. The CDR3 has 14 amino acids. The V gene's germline CDR1 is KGHSH and CDR2 LQKENI. As DNA, the CDR3 is TGTGCCAGCTCACCAGGGGCAGTGCAGGGGGAAGCTTTCTTT. As protein: CASSPGAVQGEAFF. The full variable domain, its missing parts supplied by reference TRBV18 and TRBJ1-1, is NAGVMQNPRHLVRRRGQEARLRCSPMKGHSHVYWYRQLPEEGLKFMVYLQKENIIDESGMPKERFSAEFPKEGPSILRIQQVVRGDSAAYFCASSPGAVQGEAFFGQGTRLTVV.

The chain employs TRBV6-6 and TRBJ2-1; 12 bases fit TRBD2. With V trimmed by 6 bases and J by 6 bases, 6 bases remained unmatched. Germline CDR1 MNHNY, CDR2 SVGAGI (reference sequence). This CDR3 is 15 amino acids long. The CDR3: CASRDLAGGPNEQFF. The DNA of the CDR3 is TGTGCCAGCAGAGATCTAGCGGGAGGGCCCAATGAGCAGTTCTTC.

V usage is TRBV10-3 and J usage is TRBJ2-6; 7 bases align to TRBD1. V dropped 8 bases and J dropped 0; count of bases not matched to a gene: 1. CDR1 is ENHRY and CDR2 is SYGVKD in the germline V gene. The CDR3 spans 14 residues. CDR3 nucleotide sequence: TGTGCCATCGGGGACAGCTCTGGGGCCAACGTCCTGACTTTC. It yields the protein CAIGDSSGANVLTF.

This clone has more than one count but fewer than ten. V and J are TRBV4-1 and TRBJ2-1; D is unresolved. Germline V lookup: CDR1 MGHRA, CDR2 YSYEKL. The CDR3 spans 15 residues. The V and J ends lost 2 bases and 3 bases respectively, with 11 bases between them. The CDR3 protein is CASSQMGALYNEQFF. CDR3 nucleotides: TGCGCCAGCAGCCAAATGGGTGCCCTCTACAATGAGCAGTTCTTC.

This sequence joins TRBV19 and TRBJ1-1, with D perhaps matching TRBD1 (5 bases). The CDR3 sequence is 17 residues long. The germline V gene encodes CDR1 LNHDA and CDR2 SQIVND (reference sequence). Trimming left V 2 bases short and J 2 bases short, with 18 bases between. In DNA form, the CDR3 reads TGTGCCAGTAGTATATTGTGGGGCCGGGTGGGTAACACTGAAGCTTTCTTT. Its protein is CASSILWGRVGNTEAFF.

This clone is a singleton in its sample. V and J are TRBV27 and TRBJ1-1; a possible D gene is TRBD1 (5 bases). This CDR3 has 14 residues. Trimming took 6 bases from V and 4 from J, leaving 15 bases between them. Germline-derived CDR1 and CDR2 are MNHEY and SMNVEV (reference sequence). CDR3 sequence (DNA): TGTGCCAGCAGGGGGGGGGTTTTATCCACTGAAGCTTTCTTT. It codes for CASRGGVLSTEAFF.

Only one count was recorded for this clone. This chain joins TRBV2 and TRBJ1-1; D is possibly TRBD1 (5 bases). Germline V CDR1 and CDR2: SNHLY, FYNNEI. This CDR3 has 13 amino acids. Trimming took off 8 bases at V and 4 bases at J, with 14 bases between the two ends. The CDR3 sequence: CASRTRGITEAFF. CDR3 in DNA: TGTGCCAGCCGCACGAGGGGCATCACTGAAGCTTTCTTT.

V is TRBV30 and J is TRBJ1-2; D gene ambiguous. The length of the CDR3 is 12 residues. V lost 0 bases and J lost 4, with 6 bases in between. The germline gives CDR1 GTSNPN, CDR2 SVGIG (reference sequence). As DNA, the CDR3 is TGTGCCTGGAGTGTAGGCCCCTATGGCTACACCTTC. Its translation: CAWSVGPYGYTF.

The V call is TRBV6-2 or TRBV6-3, the J call TRBJ2-4; 9 bases align to TRBD2. Germline V gives CDR1 MNHEY, CDR2 SVGEGT. This CDR3 has 14 residues. Unmatched junction bases numbered 7, after V lost 5 bases and J lost 8 bases. DNA for the CDR3: TGTGCCAGCAGTGGAGCGGGAGGTAGGGACATTCAGTACTTC. It specifies CASSGAGGRDIQYF.

The genes are TRBV18 and TRBJ1-4; D gene unclear. From germline, CDR1 is KGHSH and CDR2 LQKENI. The CDR3 is made up of 12 amino acids. Trimming shortened V by 4 bases and J by 8 bases, and 8 bases separated the two germline ends. The CDR3 coding sequence is TGTGCCAGCTCACTCCTAGGGGAAAAACTGTTTTTT. Protein: CASSLLGEKLFF.

The genes are TRBV18 and TRBJ1-2, with unresolved D. V was cut by 2 bases and J by 4 bases, with 14 bases left in between. Germline loops: CDR1 KGHSH, CDR2 LQKENI. The CDR3 covers 15 residues. The CDR3 protein is CASSPGRSDVYGYTF. As DNA, the CDR3 is TGTGCCAGCTCACCAGGCAGGAGTGACGTCTATGGCTACACCTTC. Drawing the rest from reference TRBV18 and TRBJ1-2, the complete variable domain is NAGVMQNPRHLVRRRGQEARLRCSPMKGHSHVYWYRQLPEEGLKFMVYLQKENIIDESGMPKERFSAEFPKEGPSILRIQQVVRGDSAAYFCASSPGRSDVYGYTFGSGTRLTVV.

The rearrangement joins TRBV27 to TRBJ1-4; a weak D match, TRBD1 (5 bases). Trimming took off 9 bases at V and 4 bases at J, with 12 bases between the two ends. The CDR3 loop spans 13 amino acids. Looked up from germline, CDR1 is MNHEY and CDR2 is SMNVEV (reference sequence). The CDR3 reads CARRGEDNEKLFF. The CDR3 bases are TGTGCCAGGAGAGGGGAGGATAATGAAAAACTGTTTTTT. The variable domain in full, completed from reference TRBV27 and TRBJ1-4, reads EAQVTQNPRYLITVTGKKLTVTCSQNMNHEYMSWYRQDPGLGLRQIYYSMNVEVTDKGDVPEGYKVSRKEKRNFPLILESPSPNQTSLYFCARRGEDNEKLFFGSGTQLSVL.

The chain links TRBV5-4 to TRBJ2-1; a possible D gene is TRBD2 (5 bases). CDR3 size: 18 residues. V was trimmed by 3 bases and J by 2 bases, leaving 21 bases between them. CDR1 and CDR2 from the germline V gene are SGHNT and YYREEE (reference sequence). CDR3 sequence (DNA): TGTGCCAGCAGCTCCTATGCAGCTAGGGCGGAGGCCTACAATGAGCAGTTCTTC. Translating gives CASSSYAARAEAYNEQFF.

V usage is TRBV5-4 and J usage is TRBJ1-2, with 7 bases aligning to TRBD1. The CDR3 runs to 14 residues. Looked up from germline, CDR1 is SGHNT and CDR2 is YYREEE (reference sequence). V shed 0 bases, J shed 2 bases, and the junction held 1 base outside the gene matches. In DNA form, the CDR3 reads TGTGCCAGCAGCTTGGAGGGACAGAACTATGGCTACACCTTC. It codes for CASSLEGQNYGYTF.

The rearrangement uses TRBV27 and TRBJ2-7, with 10 nucleotides matching TRBD1. V lost 4 bases and J lost 3; bases outside the gene matches: 6. In germline, CDR1 is MNHEY, CDR2 SMNVEV (reference sequence). This CDR3 region has 15 residues. In DNA form, the CDR3 reads TGTGCCAGCAGTTCTACCGGGACAGGGGTCTACGAGCAGTACTTC. Its protein is CASSSTGTGVYEQYF.

The genes are TRBV7-9 and TRBJ2-7; TRBD2 matches 9 bases. Germline CDR1 is SEHNR and CDR2 is FQNEAQ (reference sequence). V lost 3 bases to trimming and J lost 2 bases; unmatched junction nucleotides: 2. The CDR3 runs 14 residues. CDR3 coding DNA: TGTGCCAGCAGCTTGCTAGCGGGGACCTACGAGCAGTACTTC. Amino acids: CASSLLAGTYEQYF.